This T cell receptor beta chain originates from a study of Ad26.COV2.S vaccination and SARS-CoV-2 variants. Overall study findings and caveats: Researchers cautioned that TCR breadth and depth analyses may have underestimated total T cell responses.

V was pared by 6 bases and J by 0 bases, with 9 bases between. Germline-derived CDR1 and CDR2 are MNHEY and SVGAGI. The CDR3 totals 15 residues. This sample's treatment: roughly 19 received Ad26.COV2.S at low or high dose, single or two shots; 5 received placebo; per-sample allocation not given. Sample collection was performed on day 63 after the first vaccine or placebo injection. The sample came from a Boston adult aged 18-55 years. Spike of the Wuhan-strain SARS-CoV-2 was expressed by an Ad26 vector, which formed the vaccine. Only in-frame clones appear in the TCRdb table, and some are missing; sequencing was by immunoSEQ multiplex PCR. The sample has roughly 460,000 clones, 70% to 90% seen once. This clone was seen only a few times. Its specificity is unknown.

Here the sequenced sample was peripheral blood, taken in a trial of Ad26.COV2.S vaccine versus placebo. The origin of this receptor is a person aged 18-65 years who received the Ad26.COV2.S COVID-19 vaccine or a placebo. The chain combines TRBV6-5 with TRBJ2-6; the D is unclear. This CDR3 is CASRPLYSGANVLTF. CDR3 DNA: TGTGCCAGCAGACCCCTATACTCTGGGGCCAACGTCCTGACTTTC.